The sequence of this T cell receptor beta chain was determined in a study of blood T cell repertoires in COVID-19. The CDR3 contains 16 residues. Unmatched junction bases numbered 6, after V lost 3 bases and J lost 3 bases. Per germline, CDR1 SGDLS and CDR2 YYNGEE. Sequenced by immunoSEQ multiplex PCR; TCRdb stores in-frame clones only, minus some. The data show over 25,000 clones, with roughly nine tenths seen just once and under 4.5% held by the top ten. This sequence originates from a man aged 55 to 70 with acute or convalescent COVID-19. The V and J genes are TRBV9 and TRBJ2-1; the match to TRBD2 covers 10 bases. Source material: peripheral blood. The DNA of the CDR3 is TGTGCCAGCAGCGAGAAGACTAGCGGGTTCTACAATGAGCAGTTCTTC. Translated, it gives CASSEKTSGFYNEQFF.